This TCR beta chain came from a study of blood T cells in healthy people across ages. Isolated per sample were at least 6 million PBMCs. Through a sample-barcoded 5' primer and a J-beta primer mix, a second PCR was run for roughly 7 to 11 cycles. A single record per CDR3 protein comes from TCRdb applying MiXCR to the 5' RACE reads. The sample shows some 930,000 distinct CDR3 sequences, about 27% of them seen only once. The CDR3 consists of 13 residues. Germline assignment: CDR1 GTSNPN and CDR2 SVGIG (reference sequence). Trimming took 7 bases from V and 4 from J, leaving 16 bases between them. The data also belong to a second study, concerning T cells of mothers and their children. From that report: Using the M1S primer, the second PCR added sample barcodes along with 2-4 random nucleotides. The yield was over 9.5 million TCR beta CDR3 reads from each mother and a few million from each child.

This TCR came from a woman aged 35 to 49 in good health. J is TRBJ1-2 and V is TRBV30, with D possibly TRBD1 on 6 matching bases. The sample comprised blood. The CDR3, as DNA: TGTGCCTCGACTAGACAGGCCAGCTATGGCTACACCTTC. Its protein is CASTRQASYGYTF.